These 12 T cell receptor beta chains were all obtained from the same sample, sequenced in a study of shared clonotypes between healthy human individuals (dated by TCRdb to 2020 to 2022). The method behind the library was the immunoSEQ multiplex PCR assay. TCRdb stores this immuneACCESS table with in-frame sequences only. Part of the clones is absent; in the studies checked, under half of the shortfall reflects unresolved V genes, and no reason is known for the rest. In all, the sample holds just over 2,000,000 clones, and 90% to 95% of those were seen once. The top ten constitute 0.1% to 0.15% of the sample. The sequenced sample consisted of naive CD4+ T cells sorted from blood. Read against the paper, the sample's cell subset or site label means: CD45RA+ positively selected. The receptor source for this set is a man aged 18-30 years in good health.

The chain employs TRBV9 and TRBJ2-7; maybe TRBD1 (6 bases). The CDR3 has 12 residues. Trimming shortened V by 0 bases and J by 9 bases, and 10 bases separated the two germline ends. Germline V gene sequence: CDR1 SGDLS, CDR2 YYNGEE. The CDR3 region is CASSVETGRQYF. The DNA for the CDR3 is TGTGCCAGCAGCGTAGAGACAGGCCGGCAGTACTTC.

The rearrangement uses TRBV4-1 and TRBJ2-1; no firm D call. The CDR3 consists of 15 residues. Germline V gene data show CDR1 as MGHRA and CDR2 as YSYEKL. V lost 1 base to trimming and J lost 12 bases, with 19 bases between them. CDR3 nucleotide sequence: TGCGCCAGCAGCCAAGGGCTAGTTGGGTCGGATCGGCAGTTCTTC. Residues: CASSQGLVGSDRQFF.

V is TRBV9 and J is TRBJ2-7, with 10 bases fitting TRBD2. Germline trimming cut 6 bases from V and 2 bases from J; bases unmatched to any gene: 5. The CDR3 is 14 residues long. The germline V gene encodes CDR1 SGDLS and CDR2 YYNGEE. CDR3 in DNA: TGTGCCAGCAATAGGCTAGCGGGGGCCTACGAGCAGTACTTC. As protein: CASNRLAGAYEQYF.

The table lists this clone with a count of one. V and J are TRBV4-1 and TRBJ1-4; 7 nucleotides agree with TRBD1. The CDR3 sequence is 15 residues long. V lost 2 bases, J lost 7 bases, and 7 bases stayed unmatched. CDR1 and CDR2 from the germline V gene are MGHRA and YSYEKL. CDR3 sequence (DNA): TGCGCCAGCAGCCAACGAGACAGGGCGGGTGAAAAACTGTTTTTT. This sequence encodes CASSQRDRAGEKLFF.

The genes are TRBV10-1 and TRBJ2-3, with D unclear. Looked up from germline, CDR1 is WNHNN and CDR2 is SYGVQD (reference sequence). Between the trimmed V and J ends, which lost 5 bases and 1 base, there was a span of 13 bases. CDR3 length: 15 residues. For the CDR3, the DNA is TGCGCCAGCAGTTCTCCCTCGTCGGGCACAGATACGCAGTATTTT. Amino acid sequence: CASSSPSSGTDTQYF.

The V and J genes are TRBV4-1 and TRBJ2-1; 13 positions match TRBD2. Germline V gene data show CDR1 as MGHRA and CDR2 as YSYEKL. Trimming at V came to 4 bases and at J to 8 bases, leaving 8 bases not matched to a gene. CDR3 size: 16 residues. The CDR3 DNA sequence: TGCGCCAGCAGCCGAGGTGGACTAGCGGGAGCACATGAGCAGTTCTTC. This sequence encodes CASSRGGLAGAHEQFF.

The genes are TRBV9 and TRBJ1-3; 7 positions agree with TRBD1. Germline CDR1 is SGDLS and CDR2 is YYNGEE. The CDR3 extends over 17 amino acids. V was pared by 3 bases and J by 0 bases, with 9 bases of the junction left unmatched. The CDR3 DNA follows: TGTGCCAGCAGCGCGTATCCGGGACAGAGCTCTGGAAACACCATATATTTT. Translation gives CASSAYPGQSSGNTIYF. The variable domain in full, completed from reference TRBV9 and TRBJ1-3, reads DSGVTQTPKHLITATGQRVTLRCSPRSGDLSVYWYQQSLDQGLQFLIQYYNGEERAKGNILERFSAQQFPDLHSELNLSSLELGDSALYFCASSAYPGQSSGNTIYFGEGSWLTVV.

The rearrangement links TRBV27 to TRBJ2-3; TRBD2 matches at 7 bases. Germline CDR1 and CDR2: MNHEY and SMNVEV (reference sequence). The CDR3 runs 15 residues. The V segment lost 5 bases and the J segment 4 bases; nucleotides outside the gene matches: 9. CDR3 loop: CASSARGRAADTQYF. DNA of the CDR3: TGTGCCAGCAGTGCCCGAGGGAGGGCGGCAGATACGCAGTATTTT.

This clone appeared a single time. The J gene is TRBJ2-4, the V gene TRBV28; no reliable D call. From germline, CDR1 is MDHEN and CDR2 SYDVKM. V was pared by 6 bases and J by 7 bases, with 7 bases between. The CDR3 covers 11 residues. The CDR3 is CASSDGNIQYF. The CDR3, as DNA: TGTGCCAGCAGCGACGGTAACATTCAGTACTTC. The complete variable domain, with remaining parts taken from reference TRBV28 and TRBJ2-4, reads DVKVTQSSRYLVKRTGEKVFLECVQDMDHENMFWYRQDPGLGLRLIYFSYDVKMKEKGDIPEGYSVSREKKERFSLILESASTNQTSMYLCASSDGNIQYFGAGTRLSVL.

This rearrangement joins TRBV5-1 to TRBJ2-5; a weak D match, TRBD2 (6 bases). The CDR3 has 15 amino acids. Trimming cost V 0 bases and J 3 bases, with 12 bases left between them. Germline CDR1 is SGHRS and CDR2 is YFSETQ. Written as DNA, the CDR3 is TGCGCCAGCAGCTTGGAAGATTCGGGAGAAGAGACCCAGTACTTC. Translated, it gives CASSLEDSGEETQYF.

The chain uses TRBV5-1 and TRBJ1-2; D remains unclear. V was clipped by 0 bases and J by 1 base, with 7 bases between them. This CDR3 is built from 14 residues. CDR1 SGHRS and CDR2 YFSETQ come from the germline V gene. CDR3 sequence reads: CASSLGQYNYGYTF. DNA of the CDR3: TGCGCCAGCAGCTTGGGACAATATAACTATGGCTACACCTTC. Using reference TRBV5-1 and TRBJ1-2 for the parts outside the CDR3, the full variable domain is KAGVTQTPRYLIKTRGQQVTLSCSPISGHRSVSWYQQTPGQGLQFLFEYFSETQRNKGNFPGRFSGRQFSNSRSEMNVSTLELGDSALYLCASSLGQYNYGYTFGSGTRLTVV.

The chain uses TRBV5-1 and TRBJ2-7; D not resolved. Germline lookup yields CDR1 SGHRS and CDR2 YFSETQ. Trimming cost V 0 bases and J 3 bases, with 13 bases left between them. There are 15 residues in the CDR3. The CDR3 coding sequence is TGCGCCAGCAGCTTGGCCGGCAGCTTAAACTACGAGCAGTACTTC. This encodes CASSLAGSLNYEQYF.